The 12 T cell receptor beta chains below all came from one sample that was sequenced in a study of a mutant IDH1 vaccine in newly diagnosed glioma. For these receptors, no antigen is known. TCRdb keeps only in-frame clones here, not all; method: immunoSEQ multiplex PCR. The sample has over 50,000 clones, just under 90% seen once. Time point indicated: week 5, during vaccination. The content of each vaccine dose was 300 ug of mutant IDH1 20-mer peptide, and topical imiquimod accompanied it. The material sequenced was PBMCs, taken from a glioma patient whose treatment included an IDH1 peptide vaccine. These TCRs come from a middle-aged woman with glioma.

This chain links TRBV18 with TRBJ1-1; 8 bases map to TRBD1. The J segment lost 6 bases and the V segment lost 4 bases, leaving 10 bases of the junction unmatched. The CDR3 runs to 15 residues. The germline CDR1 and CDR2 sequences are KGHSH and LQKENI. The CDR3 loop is CASSLQGAEFSEAFF. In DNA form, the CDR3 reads TGTGCCAGCTCACTGCAGGGGGCAGAATTCTCTGAAGCTTTCTTT.

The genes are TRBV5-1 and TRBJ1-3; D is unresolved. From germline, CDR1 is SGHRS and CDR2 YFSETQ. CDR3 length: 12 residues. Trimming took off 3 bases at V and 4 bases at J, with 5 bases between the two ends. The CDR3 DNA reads TGCGCCAGCAGCTCTCAGGGAAACACCATATATTTT. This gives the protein CASSSQGNTIYF. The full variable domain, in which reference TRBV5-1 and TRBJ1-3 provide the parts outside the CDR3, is KAGVTQTPRYLIKTRGQQVTLSCSPISGHRSVSWYQQTPGQGLQFLFEYFSETQRNKGNFPGRFSGRQFSNSRSEMNVSTLELGDSALYLCASSSQGNTIYFGEGSWLTVV.

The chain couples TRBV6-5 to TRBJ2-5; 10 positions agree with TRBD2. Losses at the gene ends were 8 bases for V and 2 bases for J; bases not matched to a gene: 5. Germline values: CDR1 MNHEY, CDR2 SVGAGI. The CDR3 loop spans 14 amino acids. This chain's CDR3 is CASLASGRQETQYF. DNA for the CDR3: TGTGCCAGCCTCGCTAGCGGGAGACAAGAGACCCAGTACTTC.

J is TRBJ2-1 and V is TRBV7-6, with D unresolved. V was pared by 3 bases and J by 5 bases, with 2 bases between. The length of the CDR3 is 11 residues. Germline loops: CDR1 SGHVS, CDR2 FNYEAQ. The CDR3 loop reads CASSFNNEQFF. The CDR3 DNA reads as TGTGCCAGCAGCTTTAACAATGAGCAGTTCTTC.

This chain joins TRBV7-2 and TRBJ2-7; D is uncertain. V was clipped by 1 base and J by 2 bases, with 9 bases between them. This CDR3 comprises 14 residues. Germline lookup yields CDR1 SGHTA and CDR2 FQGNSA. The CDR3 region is CASSLEGGAYEQYF. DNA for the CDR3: TGTGCCAGCAGCTTAGAGGGTGGCGCCTACGAGCAGTACTTC.

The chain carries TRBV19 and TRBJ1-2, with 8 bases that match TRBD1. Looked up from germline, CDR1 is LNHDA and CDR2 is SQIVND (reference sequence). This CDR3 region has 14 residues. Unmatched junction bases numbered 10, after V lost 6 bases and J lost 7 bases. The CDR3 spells CASRSQGAGRGYTF. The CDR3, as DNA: TGTGCCAGTAGGTCCCAGGGGGCCGGACGTGGCTACACCTTC.

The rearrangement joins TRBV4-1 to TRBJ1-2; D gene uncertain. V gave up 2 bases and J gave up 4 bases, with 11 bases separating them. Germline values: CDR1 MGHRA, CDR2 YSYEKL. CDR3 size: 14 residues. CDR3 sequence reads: CASSQNTHGYGYTF. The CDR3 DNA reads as TGCGCCAGCAGCCAAAATACCCACGGCTATGGCTACACCTTC.

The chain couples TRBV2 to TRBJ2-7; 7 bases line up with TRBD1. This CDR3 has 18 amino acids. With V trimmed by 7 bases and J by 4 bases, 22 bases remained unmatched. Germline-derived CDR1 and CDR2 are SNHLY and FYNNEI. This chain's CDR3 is CASTDDRTGESPAYEQYF. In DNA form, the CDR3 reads TGTGCCAGCACTGATGACCGGACAGGAGAAAGCCCGGCTTACGAGCAGTACTTC. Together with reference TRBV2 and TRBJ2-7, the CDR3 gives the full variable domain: EPEVTQTPSHQVTQMGQEVILRCVPISNHLYFYWYRQILGQKVEFLVSFYNNEISEKSEIFDDQFSVERPDGSNFTLKIRSTKLEDSAMYFCASTDDRTGESPAYEQYFGPGTRLTVT.

The CDR3 is CASSYLGAYEQYF. The DNA of the CDR3 is TGTGCCAGCAGTTACCTAGGTGCGTACGAGCAGTACTTC. This chain joins TRBV6-6 and TRBJ2-7, with D unclear. Trimming removed 2 bases at V and 4 bases at J, with 9 bases between. Germline V gene lookup returns CDR1 MNHNY and CDR2 SVGAGI (reference sequence). The CDR3 consists of 13 residues.

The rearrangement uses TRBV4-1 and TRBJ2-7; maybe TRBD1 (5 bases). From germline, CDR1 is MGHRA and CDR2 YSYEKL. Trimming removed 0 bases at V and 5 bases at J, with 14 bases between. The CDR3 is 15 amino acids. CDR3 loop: CASSQEGVSRDEQYF. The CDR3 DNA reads TGCGCCAGCAGCCAAGAAGGGGTCAGCCGAGACGAGCAGTACTTC.

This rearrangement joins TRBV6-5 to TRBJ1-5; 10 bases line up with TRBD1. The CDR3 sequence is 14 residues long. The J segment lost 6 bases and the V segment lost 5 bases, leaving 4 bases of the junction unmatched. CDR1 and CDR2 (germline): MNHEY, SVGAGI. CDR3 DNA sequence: TGTGCCAGCAGTCCTGGGACAGGGGTTCAGCCCCAGCATTTT. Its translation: CASSPGTGVQPQHF.

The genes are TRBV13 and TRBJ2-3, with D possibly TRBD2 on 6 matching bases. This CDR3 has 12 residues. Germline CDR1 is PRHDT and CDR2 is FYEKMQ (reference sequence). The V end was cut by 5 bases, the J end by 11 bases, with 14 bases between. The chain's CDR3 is CASSTDPGGQYF. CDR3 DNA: TGTGCCAGCAGCACAGACCCCGGGGGGCAGTATTTT.